These T cell receptor beta chains were read from a single sample in a study of technical replicates of blood from a handful of donors. The method was immunoSEQ multiplex PCR; TCRdb's version includes in-frame clones alone and lacks a portion of them. The top ten clones hold under 0.45% of a sample with tens of thousands of clones, roughly 89% of them seen once. The sample comprised T cells isolated from PBMCs. The receptor set was obtained from a human donor in good health. Some clones in this sample may be carry-over from other donors' samples. Each CDR3 is given with its conserved first and last residue. The order of the fields is clone size, J gene, V gene, D gene, CDR3 DNA, CDR3 protein. D genes are given only for firm matches. Some rows mark clone size as missing; the rest say once, few, many or name a class of expanded clone.

clone size: -
J gene: TRBJ1-6
V gene: TRBV6-5
D gene: -
CDR3 DNA: TGTGCCAGCAGTTACTCGTCAGGGATTAATTCACCCCTCCACTTT
CDR3 protein: CASSYSSGINSPLHF

clone size: once
J gene: TRBJ1-5
V gene: TRBV27
D gene: -
CDR3 DNA: TGTGCCAGCAGACAGGGTAACCAGCCCCAGCATTTT
CDR3 protein: CASRQGNQPQHF

clone size: -
J gene: TRBJ2-5
V gene: TRBV10-1
D gene: -
CDR3 DNA: TGCGCCAGCAGTGAGTCGATAGCTAGCCAAGAGACCCAGTACTTC
CDR3 protein: CASSESIASQETQYF

clone size: -
J gene: TRBJ1-5
V gene: TRBV9
D gene: -
CDR3 DNA: TGTGCCAGCAGCCCCGGTATGAATCAGCCCCAGCATTTT
CDR3 protein: CASSPGMNQPQHF

clone size: -
J gene: TRBJ2-7
V gene: TRBV11-3
D gene: -
CDR3 DNA: TGTGCCAGCAGATGGAGAAGGGGATCCTACGAGCAGTACTTC
CDR3 protein: CASRWRRGSYEQYF

clone size: -
J gene: TRBJ2-1
V gene: TRBV6-6
D gene: -
CDR3 DNA: TGTGCCAGCAGTTATTCCCTAGTGAATGAGCAGTTCTTC
CDR3 protein: CASSYSLVNEQFF

clone size: -
J gene: TRBJ2-5
V gene: TRBV13
D gene: TRBD2
CDR3 DNA: TGTGCCAGCAGCTTAATTGGAGCGGGGGATGGAGAGACCCAGTACTTC
CDR3 protein: CASSLIGAGDGETQYF

clone size: -
J gene: TRBJ1-2
V gene: TRBV11-2
D gene: TRBD1
CDR3 DNA: TGTGCCAGCAGCGTGTCCGCCGACAGGGGGAGAAACTATGGCTACACCTTC
CDR3 protein: CASSVSADRGRNYGYTF

clone size: -
J gene: TRBJ2-3
V gene: TRBV4-1
D gene: TRBD2
CDR3 DNA: TGCGCCAGCAGCCAGATAGCGGGGGGGCTGAATACGCAGTATTTT
CDR3 protein: CASSQIAGGLNTQYF

clone size: few
J gene: TRBJ1-3
V gene: TRBV4-2
D gene: -
CDR3 DNA: TGTGCCAGCAGCCAAGACATCTCTGGAAACACCATATATTTT
CDR3 protein: CASSQDISGNTIYF